A selection of T cell receptor beta chains follows, all from one sample in a study of blood T cells in healthy people across ages. MiXCR was run by TCRdb on the 5' RACE reads, yielding one entry per CDR3 protein. The sample records about 2 million distinct CDR3 sequences, 49% being singletons. Sample: blood. The receptors originated from a woman between 35 and 50 years old in good health. Both conserved end residues are part of each CDR3. Fields, in order: V gene, clone size, J gene, D gene, CDR3 DNA, CDR3 protein. The D gene is left open where the match is weak. Clone size appears in some rows only: once, few, many, or a class for an expanded clone.

TRBV7-2	-	TRBJ2-1	-	TGTGCCAGCTGCTTAGAAAGCTGGCGGAAAGAGACCCAGTTCTTC	CASCLESWRKETQFF
TRBV28	-	TRBJ2-2	-	TGTGCCAGCAAACGGGACGGGACGAACACCGGGGAGCTGTTTTTT	CASKRDGTNTGELFF
TRBV7-2	-	TRBJ2-5	-	TGTGCCAGCAGCAAGCCCCCGGGGGCCGGGGAGACCCAGTACTTC	CASSKPPGAGETQYF
TRBV18	few	TRBJ2-3	TRBD2	TGTGCCAGCTCACCAGGAGCGGGGCCGGTTGGGACAGATACGCAGTATTTT	CASSPGAGPVGTDTQYF
TRBV6-1	-	TRBJ2-7	-	TGTGCCAGCAGTGGTCAAGGAAACTACGACGAGCAGTACTTC	CASSGQGNYDEQYF
TRBV5-6	-	TRBJ2-3	-	TGTGCCAGCAGCACCTTGATGAGCGTGAGCACAGATACGCAGTATTTT	CASSTLMSVSTDTQYF
TRBV20-1	-	TRBJ1-4	-	TGCAGTGCTAGAGAACGACTCACTAATGAAAAACTGTTTTTT	CSARERLTNEKLFF
TRBV12-3/TRBV12-4	few	TRBJ2-3	-	TGTGCCACCAATAACGGGAGAGATACGCAGTATTTT	CATNNGRDTQYF
TRBV15	-	TRBJ1-2	-	TGTGCCACCAGCAGAGCCCAGGCGGGGTATGGCTACACCTTC	CATSRAQAGYGYTF
TRBV7-2	-	TRBJ2-5	-	TGTGCCAGCAGCACCCCCGCCCTAGGGAATGAGCAGTACTTC	CASSTPALGNEQYF
TRBV29-1	few	TRBJ2-7	-	TGCAGCGTTGGGGACGTCTCCTACGAGCAGTACTTC	CSVGDVSYEQYF
TRBV20-1	-	TRBJ2-5	-	TGCAGTGCTACCGGGACCCGCCTTGAGACCCAGTACTTC	CSATGTRLETQYF
TRBV24-1	-	TRBJ2-3	TRBD1	TGTGCCACCAGTGACCCCGGGACAGGGGGAATACATACGCAGTATTTT	CATSDPGTGGIHTQYF
TRBV9	few	TRBJ1-2	-	TGTGCCAGCAGCGCCCCAGGGAGAGGTAGCTATGGCTACACCTTC	CASSAPGRGSYGYTF
TRBV20-1	many	TRBJ2-5	-	TGCAGTGCTAGAGTCGGACTAACCCAAGAGACCCAGTACTTC	CSARVGLTQETQYF
TRBV5-1	-	TRBJ2-1	-	TGCGCCAGCAGCTTGACAGCTAGGGGACCGTCCCACAATGAGCAGTTCTTC	CASSLTARGPSHNEQFF
TRBV3-1	-	TRBJ2-1	TRBD2	TGTGCCAGCAGCCAAGAAGCCTGGACTAGCGGGGACAATGAGCAGTTCTTC	CASSQEAWTSGDNEQFF
TRBV20-1	few	TRBJ2-1	TRBD2	TGCAGTGCTCGTACCGGGACTAGCGGGGGGCCCCCCTACAATGAGCAGTTCTTC	CSARTGTSGGPPYNEQFF